The sequence of this TCR beta chain was determined in a study of OX40 agonist ivuxolimab in advanced cancers. This CDR3 is 15 amino acids long. CDR1 LGHNA and CDR2 YNFKEQ come from the germline V gene. V shed 0 bases and J 1 base; nucleotides not matched to a gene: 2. Blood got drawn at baseline, again on cycle 4 day 1, and then on cycle 7 day 1. The repertoire was sequenced with immunoSEQ multiplex PCR; TCRdb's copy has only in-frame clones and lacks some. Among about 17,000 clones listed, 85% to 90% were seen once. Findings and limits, study-wide: The CD4+ and CD8+ T cells in the blood had expanded clonally by week 6 at 0.1 to 3.0 mg/kg. CD8+ T cells showed, on average, more clonal expansion than CD4+ cells. Certain nonresponders likewise exhibited a low normalized T-cell clonal expansion.

Note on this clone: Its cognate antigen is unknown.

The source is an adult with an advanced solid tumor such as melanoma, head and neck, liver or kidney cancer. The rearrangement joins TRBV4-2 to TRBJ2-7; TRBD2 matches 8 bases. The starting material was CD4+ or CD8+ T cells sorted from blood, obtained in a trial of the OX40 agonist ivuxolimab. CDR3 sequence reads: CASSQDLAGSYEQYF. CDR3 bases: TGTGCCAGCAGCCAAGATCTAGCGGGTTCCTACGAGCAGTACTTC.